The 19 T cell receptor beta chains listed next were all sequenced from one sample in a study of T cells in Graves' hyperthyroidism and ophthalmopathy. The CDR3 regions of TCR beta were amplified from RNA transcripts. The study used the HTBI primer set for a first-round RT-PCR of the TCR CDR3. TCRdb independently ran MiXCR on the multiplex PCR reads; one entry per CDR3 protein. Of some 620,000 distinct CDR3 sequences detected, about 16% appear once; the ten largest clones hold 3.8%. The sample consisted of blood. These receptors were obtained from a woman aged 25 to 39 with Graves' hyperthyroidism.

This clonotype appeared many times. This sequence joins TRBV20-1 and TRBJ2-5; D possibly corresponds to TRBD2 (5 bases). The CDR3 contains 12 residues. Per germline, CDR1 DFQATT and CDR2 SNEGSKA (reference sequence). V shed 4 bases and J shed 4 bases, with 10 bases lying between them. In DNA, the CDR3 is TGCAGTGCTAAATCTAGCAGAGAGACCCAGTACTTC. This codes for CSAKSSRETQYF.

This clonotype was picked up a small number of times. The gene calls are TRBV30 and TRBJ2-3; tentative D call: TRBD2 (5 bases). The CDR3 is 12 residues long. Per the germline V gene, CDR1 is GTSNPN and CDR2 is SVGIG (reference sequence). V was clipped by 5 bases and J by 6 bases, with 12 bases between them. CDR3 nucleotide sequence: TGTGCCTGGCTGAGGGCCCCGGATACGCAGTATTTT. Encoded protein: CAWLRAPDTQYF.

This clonotype was counted at least ten times. This chain uses TRBV6-2 or TRBV6-3 with TRBJ2-1; 15 bases are shared with TRBD2. After removal of 6 bases from V and 12 bases from J, the junction contained 9 bases not matched to a gene. The CDR3 covers 15 residues. Germline V gives CDR1 MNHEY, CDR2 SVGEGT. In DNA form, the CDR3 reads TGTGCCAGCAGCTCCGGGACTAGCGGGAGGAGGGGGCAGTTCTTC. Translated: CASSSGTSGRRGQFF.

This clonotype occurred a few times. V is TRBV19 and J is TRBJ2-5; 9 nucleotides line up with TRBD1. J gave up 4 bases and V 8 bases, and 11 bases lay outside the gene matches. Germline CDR1 LNHDA, CDR2 SQIVND (reference sequence). The CDR3 consists of 15 residues. DNA for the CDR3: TGTGCCAGTGGGGGACAGGGCAAGGGGGGAGAGACCCAGTACTTC. Protein sequence: CASGGQGKGGETQYF.

A note on this clonotype: Here the CDR3 omits its conserved ending phenylalanine or tryptophan, so a read error is the likely source. The DNA of the CDR3 is TGTGCCAGCAGCTCCAGGGGTAGGGCAACGCACTATGGCTACACCCTC. Translation: CASSSRGRATHYGYTL. V and J are TRBV6-1 and TRBJ1-2; D may be TRBD1 (6 bases). The germline gives CDR1 MNHNS, CDR2 SASEGT. CDR3 length: 16 residues. V lost 6 bases, J lost 3 bases, and 20 bases lay in between.

The sample holds a few counts of this clonotype. The chain combines TRBV20-1 with TRBJ2-7; TRBD1 matches 9 bases. Trimming at V came to 4 bases and at J to 4 bases, leaving 11 bases not matched to a gene. The length of the CDR3 is 15 residues. Per germline, CDR1 DFQATT and CDR2 SNEGSKA (reference sequence). CDR3 in amino acids: CSATPGQGVGYEQYF. For the CDR3, the DNA is TGCAGTGCTACCCCGGGACAGGGAGTGGGGTACGAGCAGTACTTC.

A note on this clonotype: A much larger clone differs from this one at a single base, so this may be a read error. V usage is TRBV27 and J usage is TRBJ1-2; possible D gene TRBD1, 5 bases. Germline V CDR1 and CDR2: MNHEY, SMNVEV (reference sequence). The CDR3 loop spans 13 amino acids. V was shortened by 4 bases and J by 7 bases, with 13 bases between the two germline ends. CDR3 loop: CASSSEGRFGYTF. The CDR3, as DNA: TGTGCCAGCAGTTCCGAGGGACGATTTGGCTACACCTTC.

There are a few counts of this clonotype. The rearrangement links TRBV6-5 to TRBJ1-6; tentatively, D is TRBD1 (6 bases). The ends were cut back, 0 bases at V and 8 bases at J, with 8 bases in the middle. This CDR3 comprises 14 residues. CDR1 is MNHEY and CDR2 is SVGAGI in the germline V gene. CDR3 loop: CASSYSRGDSPLHF. The DNA for the CDR3 is TGTGCCAGCAGTTACTCCAGGGGAGATTCACCCCTCCACTTT.

This clonotype showed up many times. The chain combines TRBV11-3 with TRBJ2-7; a possible D gene is TRBD1 (5 bases). The V gene lost 0 bases and the J gene lost 5 bases, with 5 bases spanning the gap. The CDR3 runs 12 residues. Germline lookup yields CDR1 SGHNT and CDR2 YENEEA. In DNA, the CDR3 is TGTGCCAGCAGCTTAGACAGGGACGAGCAGTACTTC. As protein: CASSLDRDEQYF.

This clonotype has only a few counts. The chain couples TRBV11-2 to TRBJ2-7, with 7 bases lining up with TRBD1. There are 15 residues in the CDR3. The V gene's germline CDR1 is SGHAT and CDR2 FQNNGV. The trim removed 4 bases at V and 1 base at J, leaving 7 bases unmatched. The CDR3 DNA reads as TGTGCCAGCAGCTCACGGACAGGCATGTCCTACGAGCAGTACTTC. This encodes CASSSRTGMSYEQYF.

The rearrangement links TRBV28 to TRBJ2-1; D is tentatively TRBD1 or TRBD2 (5 bases each). Germline V gene data show CDR1 as MDHEN and CDR2 as SYDVKM. V was shortened by 6 bases and J by 13 bases, with 10 bases between the two germline ends. The length of the CDR3 is 10 residues. CDR3 protein: CASSSGTQFF. Written as DNA, the CDR3 is TGTGCCAGCAGCTCCGGGACCCAGTTCTTC.

This clonotype occurred many times. The chain combines TRBV11-3 with TRBJ2-1; D gene uncertain. Germline assignment: CDR1 SGHNT and CDR2 YENEEA. V was shortened by 0 bases and J by 2 bases, with 17 bases between the two germline ends. This CDR3 has 18 amino acids. DNA for the CDR3: TGTGCCAGCAGCTTAGAAACGAGGCGGTCCACTACCTACAATGAGCAGTTCTTC. It is translated as CASSLETRRSTTYNEQFF.

This clonotype was counted many times. The chain employs TRBV27 and TRBJ2-7, with D perhaps TRBD2 (6 bases). Trimming shortened V by 6 bases and J by 5 bases, and 20 bases separated the two germline ends. Germline values: CDR1 MNHEY, CDR2 SMNVEV (reference sequence). The CDR3 runs 15 residues. The CDR3 spells CASREAGTSIDEQYF. CDR3 nucleotide sequence: TGTGCCAGCAGAGAAGCCGGGACTTCCATTGACGAGCAGTACTTC.

The table lists this clonotype with many counts. This sequence joins TRBV28 and TRBJ2-5; D gene ambiguous. CDR3 length: 11 residues. V was trimmed by 6 bases and J by 5 bases, leaving 7 bases between them. Germline lookup yields CDR1 MDHEN and CDR2 SYDVKM. The CDR3 DNA sequence: TGTGCCAGCAGCTTTTTGGAGACCCAGTACTTC. It encodes CASSFLETQYF.

Only a few counts were recorded for this clonotype. One junction end does not reproduce the germline sequence, and a read error may be involved. J is TRBJ2-5 and V is TRBV29-1; TRBD1 matches at 7 bases. Germline CDR1 SQVTM, CDR2 ANQGSEA. The CDR3 is 12 residues long. CDR3 sequence: CSVARGQGTQYF. The CDR3 region has the DNA TGCAGCGTTGCAAGGGGGCAAGGGACCCAGTACTTC.

Remarks on this clonotype: It may be a read error: a sequence one base away is much more abundant. The chain joins TRBV28 to TRBJ1-5, with D tentatively TRBD1 (5 bases). V lost 2 bases to trimming and J lost 4 bases, with 9 bases between them. The CDR3 runs to 14 residues. Looked up from germline, CDR1 is MDHEN and CDR2 is SYDVKM. CDR3 bases: TGTGCCAGCAGTTTAAGGGGACCTAATCAGCCCCAGCATTTT. This sequence encodes CASSLRGPNQPQHF.

This clonotype appeared many times. The J gene is TRBJ1-5, the V gene TRBV7-8; D call uncertain. V was trimmed by 0 bases and J by 0 bases, leaving 6 bases between them. The CDR3 is made up of 15 amino acids. Germline CDR1 reads SGHVS; CDR2 reads FQNEAQ. CDR3 nucleotide sequence: TGTGCCAGCAGCTTAGCCCCGGTTAGCAATCAGCCCCAGCATTTT. Its translation is CASSLAPVSNQPQHF.

This clonotype was counted between two and nine times. V usage is TRBV4-1 and J usage is TRBJ2-3, with TRBD1 identical over 9 bases. The CDR3 has 16 amino acids. J lost 5 bases, V lost 2 bases, and 8 bases had no gene match. Germline V CDR1 and CDR2: MGHRA, YSYEKL. CDR3 region: CASSQTRDRVVDTQYF. CDR3 nucleotide sequence: TGCGCCAGCAGCCAAACTCGGGACAGGGTTGTAGATACGCAGTATTTT.

This chain connects TRBV7-8 to TRBJ1-5; 7 bases are shared with TRBD1. This CDR3 contains 12 residues. V lost 5 bases to trimming and J lost 10 bases; unmatched junction nucleotides: 5. Per the germline V gene, CDR1 is SGHVS and CDR2 is FQNEAQ. The CDR3 sequence: CASSHYRGPQHF. Written as DNA, the CDR3 is TGTGCCAGCAGCCATTACAGGGGCCCCCAGCATTTT.